Presented here are 29 T cell receptor beta chains from one specimen sequenced in a study of cytomegalovirus exposure and HLA in healthy donors. PCR employed 60 Vbeta and 13 Jbeta primers. Sequencing used immunoSEQ multiplex PCR; TCRdb keeps in-frame clones, though not all of them. The data hold 150,000 to 200,000 clones, with more than 75% observed a single time. The sample taken for sequencing was PBMCs. All receptors derive from a girl aged 2 to 9 in good health and CMV-seropositive.

The chain uses TRBV5-1 and TRBJ1-1; the match to TRBD1 covers 8 bases. The J segment lost 1 base and the V segment lost 0 bases, leaving 5 bases of the junction unmatched. In germline, CDR1 is SGHRS, CDR2 YFSETQ. This CDR3 is 16 amino acids long. The chain's CDR3 is CASSLAGGVGNTEAFF. In DNA, the CDR3 is TGCGCCAGCAGCTTGGCAGGGGGCGTCGGGAACACTGAAGCTTTCTTT.

The chain recombines TRBV27 with TRBJ1-1; D gene unclear. Germline V gene data show CDR1 as MNHEY and CDR2 as SMNVEV (reference sequence). The CDR3 runs to 17 residues. V lost 0 bases to trimming and J lost 0 bases, with 14 bases between them. CDR3 in DNA: TGTGCCAGCAGTTTATCTCCGGGGTACTCGGTGAACACTGAAGCTTTCTTT. This translates into CASSLSPGYSVNTEAFF.

This rearrangement joins TRBV28 to TRBJ2-1, with D perhaps TRBD1 (5 bases). The germline V gene has CDR1 MDHEN and CDR2 SYDVKM. The ends were cut back, 5 bases at V and 3 bases at J, with 17 bases in the middle. The length of the CDR3 is 16 residues. Here the CDR3 DNA reads TGTGCCAGCAGTGGCTTAACAGGTCCCCTCTACAATGAGCAGTTCTTC. The encoded protein is CASSGLTGPLYNEQFF.

The rearrangement links TRBV28 to TRBJ2-3; 7 nucleotides line up with TRBD2. In germline, CDR1 is MDHEN, CDR2 SYDVKM. The CDR3 has 13 residues. V dropped 6 bases and J dropped 3; count of bases not matched to a gene: 3. The CDR3 is CASSGGRTDTQYF. The CDR3 region has the DNA TGTGCCAGCAGCGGCGGGAGAACAGATACGCAGTATTTT.

This rearrangement joins TRBV4-1 to TRBJ2-7; 8 nucleotides line up with TRBD1. The trim removed 4 bases at V and 1 base at J, leaving 6 bases unmatched. There are 15 residues in the CDR3. The V gene's germline CDR1 is MGHRA and CDR2 YSYEKL. In DNA form, the CDR3 reads TGCGCCAGCAGCCGAGCGACAGGGGAATCCTACGAGCAGTACTTC. Translated: CASSRATGESYEQYF.

The chain is built from TRBV18 and TRBJ2-1; 8 bases are shared with TRBD2. The trim removed 1 base at V and 6 bases at J, leaving 5 bases unmatched. CDR1 KGHSH and CDR2 LQKENI come from the germline V gene. The CDR3 extends over 15 amino acids. As DNA, the CDR3 is TGTGCCAGCTCACCACTTAGCGGGGATTCCAATGAGCAGTTCTTC. Amino acids: CASSPLSGDSNEQFF. The full variable domain, in which reference TRBV18 and TRBJ2-1 provide the parts outside the CDR3, is NAGVMQNPRHLVRRRGQEARLRCSPMKGHSHVYWYRQLPEEGLKFMVYLQKENIIDESGMPKERFSAEFPKEGPSILRIQQVVRGDSAAYFCASSPLSGDSNEQFFGPGTRLTVL.

In the case of this clone: This same CDR3 is encoded by further DNA sequences in the sample. The V call is TRBV30, the J call TRBJ1-2; TRBD1 is a possible D gene (6 bases). The CDR3 covers 13 residues. V lost 0 bases to trimming and J lost 7 bases, with 12 bases between them. The germline V gene has CDR1 GTSNPN and CDR2 SVGIG (reference sequence). The CDR3 is CAWSVGGGGGYTF. The CDR3 DNA follows: TGTGCCTGGAGTGTAGGGGGAGGGGGTGGCTACACCTTC.

The chain combines TRBV6-6 with TRBJ2-2; D perhaps matches TRBD1 (6 bases). With 8 bases removed from V and 6 bases from J, the gap between germline ends came to 10 bases. Germline values: CDR1 MNHNY, CDR2 SVGAGI (reference sequence). The CDR3 has 12 residues. The CDR3 loop reads CASCTGSGELFF. DNA for the CDR3: TGTGCCAGCTGTACAGGGTCCGGGGAGCTGTTTTTT.

The chain couples TRBV10-3 to TRBJ2-3; the match to TRBD2 covers 9 bases. Trimming at V came to 10 bases and at J to 4 bases, leaving 9 bases not matched to a gene. The CDR3 totals 14 residues. CDR1 and CDR2 (germline): ENHRY, SYGVKD. The CDR3 region has the DNA TGTGCCACCAGACCGACTAGCGGAGCAGATACGCAGTATTTT. Translated, it gives CATRPTSGADTQYF.

This chain connects TRBV6-5 to TRBJ1-2; no reliable D call. This CDR3 contains 12 residues. Germline loops: CDR1 MNHEY, CDR2 SVGAGI. Trimming removed 6 bases from V and 7 bases from J, with 12 bases in between. In DNA form, the CDR3 reads TGTGCCAGCAGAATCTTCGTTAGTGGCTACACCTTC. Amino acids: CASRIFVSGYTF.

This chain uses TRBV6-6 with TRBJ2-7; a weak D match, TRBD2 (5 bases). In germline, CDR1 is MNHNY, CDR2 SVGAGI (reference sequence). The CDR3 runs to 13 residues. With 10 bases removed from V and 1 base from J, the gap between germline ends came to 14 bases. The CDR3 is CAIASSPSYEQYF. Written as DNA, the CDR3 is TGTGCCATCGCGTCTAGCCCTTCCTACGAGCAGTACTTC.

The J gene is TRBJ2-3, the V gene TRBV29-1; TRBD2 matches 11 bases. V dropped 7 bases and J dropped 2; count of bases not matched to a gene: 5. Germline values: CDR1 SQVTM, CDR2 ANQGSEA. The CDR3 length is 14 residues. The CDR3 spells CSGGGLADTDTQYF. CDR3 nucleotide sequence: TGCAGCGGGGGGGGACTAGCGGACACAGATACGCAGTATTTT.

There are a few counts of this clone. The chain recombines TRBV5-4 with TRBJ1-2; possibly TRBD1 for D (5 bases). Germline V gives CDR1 SGHNT, CDR2 YYREEE (reference sequence). V lost 5 bases and J lost 8, with 19 bases in between. The CDR3 sequence is 14 residues long. The CDR3 protein is CASRPGGGRLGYTF. The CDR3, as DNA: TGTGCCAGCAGGCCGGGGGGGGGAAGATTAGGCTACACCTTC.

The gene calls are TRBV5-1 and TRBJ2-2; 7 nucleotides agree with TRBD2. The V gene's germline CDR1 is SGHRS and CDR2 YFSETQ. The CDR3 spans 15 residues. With 10 bases clipped from V and 5 bases from J, the junction kept 14 bases outside the gene matches. CDR3 in amino acids: CASALAGVGTGELFF. DNA for the CDR3: TGCGCCTCAGCCCTTGCGGGAGTGGGGACCGGGGAGCTGTTTTTT. The whole variable domain, filled in from reference TRBV5-1 and TRBJ2-2, reads KAGVTQTPRYLIKTRGQQVTLSCSPISGHRSVSWYQQTPGQGLQFLFEYFSETQRNKGNFPGRFSGRQFSNSRSEMNVSTLELGDSALYLCASALAGVGTGELFFGEGSRLTVL.

The J gene is TRBJ2-7, the V gene TRBV30, with 9 bases matching TRBD1. V shed 1 base, J shed 6 bases, and the junction held 7 bases outside the gene matches. Germline V gene data show CDR1 as GTSNPN and CDR2 as SVGIG (reference sequence). This CDR3 has 14 residues. CDR3 sequence (DNA): TGTGCCTGGAGTGAAGGGACAGGGCGCCGCGAGCAGTACTTC. The encoded protein is CAWSEGTGRREQYF.

The gene calls are TRBV7-2 and TRBJ1-2, with D maybe TRBD1 (5 bases). The CDR3 is 12 amino acids. Trimming left V 5 bases short and J 7 bases short, with 11 bases between. Germline V gives CDR1 SGHTA, CDR2 FQGNSA. CDR3 sequence reads: CASSPWGVGYTF. The CDR3 DNA is TGTGCCAGCAGCCCCTGGGGGGTTGGCTACACCTTC.

This sequence joins TRBV28 and TRBJ2-2; D ambiguous. Germline V CDR1 and CDR2: MDHEN, SYDVKM. Trimming shortened V by 7 bases and J by 2 bases, and 14 bases separated the two germline ends. The CDR3 extends over 15 amino acids. The CDR3 region has the DNA TGTGCCAGCATCCGAACTCCATTAAACACCGGGGAGCTGTTTTTT. It codes for CASIRTPLNTGELFF.

V and J are TRBV7-2 and TRBJ2-3, with TRBD2 matching over 10 bases. Trimming removed 1 base from V and 6 bases from J; junction bases left unmatched: 7. CDR3 length equals 16 residues. Germline loops: CDR1 SGHTA, CDR2 FQGNSA. CDR3 DNA: TGTGCCAGCAGCTTAGTCTCTAGCGGGAGTGGGGATACGCAGTATTTT. Amino acid sequence: CASSLVSSGSGDTQYF.

This clone has only a few counts. V is TRBV9 and J is TRBJ2-5; 7 bases match TRBD2. CDR1 and CDR2 from the germline V gene are SGDLS and YYNGEE. This CDR3 contains 16 residues. J lost 5 bases, V lost 3 bases, and 13 bases had no gene match. CDR3 loop: CASSAIAAGDWETQYF. As DNA, the CDR3 is TGTGCCAGCAGCGCCATCGCGGCGGGAGACTGGGAGACCCAGTACTTC.

The V and J genes are TRBV11-1 and TRBJ2-2; 8 positions agree with TRBD1. J was trimmed by 6 bases and V by 6 bases; bases with no gene match: 6. The CDR3 length is 14 residues. Germline V gene lookup returns CDR1 SGHAT and CDR2 FQDESV (reference sequence). The CDR3 DNA is TGTGCCAGCAGGAGGACAGGGTCCGCCGGGGAGCTGTTTTTT. Translation gives CASRRTGSAGELFF.

DNA of the CDR3: TGTGCCTGGAGCATTAGCACGGAGACCCAGTACTTC. It yields the protein CAWSISTETQYF. The chain is built from TRBV30 and TRBJ2-5; no definite D call. Between the trimmed V and J ends, which lost 3 bases and 5 bases, there was a span of 10 bases. This CDR3 is 12 amino acids long. Germline lookup yields CDR1 GTSNPN and CDR2 SVGIG (reference sequence).

The gene calls are TRBV18 and TRBJ1-1, with 7 nucleotides matching TRBD1. The CDR3 length is 16 residues. The trim removed 0 bases at V and 10 bases at J, leaving 14 bases unmatched. Germline CDR1 and CDR2: KGHSH and LQKENI. The DNA of the CDR3 is TGTGCCAGCTCACCACCTACAGGGGATGTAGGCGTAGGAGCTTTCTTT. Encoded protein: CASSPPTGDVGVGAFF.

The rearrangement joins TRBV18 to TRBJ1-1; TRBD1 agrees at 7 bases. The germline gives CDR1 KGHSH, CDR2 LQKENI. The CDR3 runs 16 residues. Trimming took 1 base from V and 0 from J; bases not matched to a gene: 5. As DNA, the CDR3 is TGTGCCAGCTCACCACGGGACAGAAGTTTGAACACTGAAGCTTTCTTT. Its translation: CASSPRDRSLNTEAFF. Together with reference TRBV18 and TRBJ1-1, the CDR3 gives the full variable domain: NAGVMQNPRHLVRRRGQEARLRCSPMKGHSHVYWYRQLPEEGLKFMVYLQKENIIDESGMPKERFSAEFPKEGPSILRIQQVVRGDSAAYFCASSPRDRSLNTEAFFGQGTRLTVV.

The sample holds a few counts of this clone. This sequence joins TRBV11-2 and TRBJ2-2; TRBD2 matches 16 bases. The germline V gene has CDR1 SGHAT and CDR2 FQNNGV. The CDR3 sequence is 16 residues long. V lost 5 bases, J lost 9 bases, and 6 bases stayed unmatched. For the CDR3, the DNA is TGTGCCAGCAGCCGTGGGACTAGCGGGAGGGCTAGGGAGCTGTTTTTT. It yields the protein CASSRGTSGRARELFF.

This clone occurred once. The V call is TRBV7-9, the J call TRBJ2-3; 8 bases align to TRBD1. Germline CDR1 and CDR2: SEHNR and FQNEAQ (reference sequence). The CDR3 is 17 amino acids. Unmatched junction bases numbered 11, after V lost 6 bases and J lost 0 bases. Here the CDR3 DNA reads TGTGCCAGCAGACCGGGCCAGGGGGCCCTGAGCACAGATACGCAGTATTTT. As protein: CASRPGQGALSTDTQYF.

V is TRBV29-1 and J is TRBJ2-3, with 11 bases matching TRBD2. The CDR3 loop spans 15 amino acids. Germline CDR1 and CDR2: SQVTM and ANQGSEA. Trimming at V came to 4 bases and at J to 5 bases, leaving 8 bases not matched to a gene. This chain's CDR3 is CSVVLAGVSGDTQYF. CDR3 nucleotide sequence: TGCAGCGTTGTACTAGCGGGAGTATCGGGAGATACGCAGTATTTT.

The genes are TRBV7-8 and TRBJ2-5; 8 bases are a match to TRBD1. V was clipped by 4 bases and J by 7 bases; unmatched bases: 5. Germline V CDR1 and CDR2: SGHVS, FQNEAQ. The CDR3 is 13 amino acids. CDR3 sequence reads: CASSSRTGRTQYF. The CDR3 DNA is TGTGCCAGCAGCTCGAGGACAGGGAGGACCCAGTACTTC.

The gene calls are TRBV5-6 and TRBJ2-1; tentatively, D is TRBD2 (6 bases). This CDR3 comprises 16 residues. In germline, CDR1 is SGHDT, CDR2 YYEEEE. Trimming shortened V by 1 base and J by 0 bases, and 11 bases separated the two germline ends. The CDR3 reads CASSLLAGYSYNEQFF. The CDR3 DNA follows: TGTGCCAGCAGCTTGTTGGCGGGATACTCCTACAATGAGCAGTTCTTC.

The V gene is TRBV29-1, the J gene TRBJ1-5; D is undetermined. V lost 4 bases and J 4 bases, leaving 11 bases between the germline ends. This CDR3 is 13 amino acids long. CDR1 SQVTM and CDR2 ANQGSEA come from the germline V gene. The CDR3 sequence: CSVVEGLNQPQHF. For the CDR3, the DNA is TGCAGCGTTGTAGAGGGCCTGAATCAGCCCCAGCATTTT.